Shown below are 14 T cell receptor beta chains from a single sample sequenced in a study of high-grade serous ovarian cancer treatment subgroups. Tumor samples were obtained before definitive surgery or chemotherapy. Generated by immunoSEQ multiplex PCR, the TCRdb table keeps only in-frame clones and is missing some. The sample lists roughly 4,000 clones; over 60% were seen once. The sample taken for sequencing was tumor tissue. Every receptor here comes from a human donor with high-grade serous ovarian cancer.

This chain connects TRBV28 to TRBJ1-5, with TRBD1 as a possible D gene (6 bases). Germline V CDR1 and CDR2: MDHEN, SYDVKM. Trimming stripped 5 bases from V and 0 bases from J, with 23 bases between. CDR3 length: 19 amino acids. The CDR3 sequence: CASSTTTGYWGRSNQPQHF. CDR3 DNA: TGTGCCAGCAGTACAACTACAGGTTACTGGGGGCGTAGCAATCAGCCCCAGCATTTT.

This rearrangement joins TRBV28 to TRBJ1-2, with a tentative D call TRBD1 (5 bases). The germline CDR1 and CDR2 sequences are MDHEN and SYDVKM. There are 13 residues in the CDR3. V lost 3 bases and J lost 4, with 9 bases in between. CDR3 bases: TGTGCCAGCAGTTTGTACAGGTTCTATGGCTACACCTTC. Amino acid sequence: CASSLYRFYGYTF.

The rearrangement links TRBV5-1 to TRBJ2-2; TRBD1 matches 8 bases. The CDR3 is 16 residues long. The V and J ends lost 2 bases and 6 bases, in that order; junction bases with no gene match: 9. Looked up from germline, CDR1 is SGHRS and CDR2 is YFSETQ. This CDR3 reads CASSFPTGDVPGELFF. CDR3 nucleotides: TGCGCCAGCAGCTTTCCGACAGGGGATGTCCCCGGGGAGCTGTTTTTT.

This clone was observed a few times. V usage is TRBV29-1 and J usage is TRBJ1-4, with TRBD1 as a possible D gene (5 bases). The germline gives CDR1 SQVTM, CDR2 ANQGSEA. The CDR3 has 12 amino acids. V was clipped by 7 bases and J by 6 bases, with 12 bases between them. For the CDR3, the DNA is TGCAGCGGGGGGATGATCCATGAAAAACTGTTTTTT. Amino acid sequence: CSGGMIHEKLFF.

J is TRBJ2-2 and V is TRBV7-9; TRBD1 might be the D (6 bases). The CDR3 totals 15 residues. The germline V and J ends were trimmed by 5 bases and 5 bases, with 15 bases remaining between them. Germline CDR1 and CDR2: SEHNR and FQNEAQ (reference sequence). CDR3 nucleotides: TGTGCCAGCAGCCATAGGGACACCATAACCGGGGAGCTGTTTTTT. Protein product: CASSHRDTITGELFF. The full variable domain, rest sourced from reference TRBV7-9 and TRBJ2-2, is DTGVSQNPRHKITKRGQNVTFRCDPISEHNRLYWYRQTLGQGPEFLTYFQNEAQLEKSRLLSDRFSAERPKGSFSTLEIQRTEQGDSAMYLCASSHRDTITGELFFGEGSRLTVL.

The chain joins TRBV28 to TRBJ2-1; 11 bases line up with TRBD2. CDR1 and CDR2 from the germline V gene are MDHEN and SYDVKM. V shed 7 bases and J 6 bases; nucleotides not matched to a gene: 8. The CDR3 totals 15 residues. CDR3 in DNA: TGTGCCAGCACCAAAATAGCGGGAGGGCCCAATGAGCAGTTCTTC. Amino acid sequence: CASTKIAGGPNEQFF.

The chain couples TRBV5-1 to TRBJ2-3; D is perhaps TRBD1 (5 bases). The CDR3 consists of 14 residues. V was pared by 0 bases and J by 3 bases, with 8 bases between. CDR1 and CDR2 (germline): SGHRS, YFSETQ. CDR3 bases: TGCGCCAGCAGCTTGGACTCAGGGACAGATACGCAGTATTTT. Translation: CASSLDSGTDTQYF.

The rearrangement links TRBV2 to TRBJ1-2; D remains unclear. From germline, CDR1 is SNHLY and CDR2 FYNNEI. V shed 0 bases and J shed 7 bases, with 12 bases lying between them. The CDR3 spans 14 residues. The CDR3 protein is CASSEAWAEGGYTF. In DNA form, the CDR3 reads TGTGCCAGCAGTGAAGCTTGGGCAGAGGGTGGCTACACCTTC. Drawing the rest from reference TRBV2 and TRBJ1-2, the complete variable domain is EPEVTQTPSHQVTQMGQEVILRCVPISNHLYFYWYRQILGQKVEFLVSFYNNEISEKSEIFDDQFSVERPDGSNFTLKIRSTKLEDSAMYFCASSEAWAEGGYTFGSGTRLTVV.

V and J are TRBV19 and TRBJ2-1; D may be TRBD2 (5 bases). This CDR3 region has 15 residues. The V end lost 6 bases, the J end lost 1 base, and 13 bases lay between the germline ends. Germline CDR1 LNHDA, CDR2 SQIVND (reference sequence). The CDR3 sequence is CASSLSRRSYNEQFF. Here the CDR3 DNA reads TGTGCCAGTAGCCTCTCAAGGAGGTCCTACAATGAGCAGTTCTTC.

This clone turned up a few times. The gene calls are TRBV4-1 and TRBJ1-4, with unresolved D. The CDR3 runs to 12 residues. Deletions cut 1 base from V and 8 bases from J, with 5 bases between. In germline, CDR1 is MGHRA, CDR2 YSYEKL. Here the CDR3 reads CASSQVQEKLFF. The CDR3 coding sequence is TGCGCCAGCAGCCAAGTGCAGGAAAAACTGTTTTTT.

The rearrangement links TRBV1 to TRBJ1-2. TRBV1 is given as a pseudogene. The CDR3 is made up of 16 amino acids. CDR3 in DNA: TGCACCAGCAGCGAAGTGTGTTTGTGCGAAACCTATGGCTACACCTTC. This sequence encodes CTSSEVCLCETYGYTF.

This chain links TRBV5-6 with TRBJ1-5, with D uncertain. The germline gives CDR1 SGHDT, CDR2 YYEEEE. Deletions cut 4 bases from V and 0 bases from J, with 14 bases between. The CDR3 consists of 16 residues. The CDR3 here is CASSEFHRASNQPQHF. The CDR3 DNA sequence: TGTGCCAGCAGCGAATTTCACCGGGCTAGCAATCAGCCCCAGCATTTT.

This clone was recorded a few times. The chain links TRBV25-1 to TRBJ1-1; tentative D call: TRBD1 (5 bases). Germline V gene data show CDR1 as MGHDK and CDR2 as SYGVNS. Trimming left V 10 bases short and J 6 bases short, with 15 bases between. This CDR3 region has 12 residues. CDR3 sequence: CATAPGGAEAFF. CDR3 bases: TGTGCCACCGCGCCGGGGGGGGCTGAAGCTTTCTTT.

This chain connects TRBV5-1 to TRBJ2-1, with 7 bases fitting TRBD2. Germline assignment: CDR1 SGHRS and CDR2 YFSETQ. With 4 bases clipped from V and 3 bases from J, the junction kept 10 bases outside the gene matches. This CDR3 region has 16 residues. CDR3: CASSQRAGPLYNEQFF. CDR3 coding DNA: TGCGCCAGCAGCCAAAGAGCGGGACCCCTCTACAATGAGCAGTTCTTC.